This TCR beta chain stems from a study of cytomegalovirus exposure and HLA in healthy donors. Study results and caveats: Later analysis identified a missense DCLRE1C variant that was linked to TCR beta V- and J-gene trimming. In all likelihood, a cluster of highly shared sequence variants was a sequencing artifact. Across donors, sequencing depth was assumed by presence/absence analyses to be roughly uniform. A prior analysis recorded that most TCR beta V segments were productive about 87% or about 30% of the time.

V was pared by 0 bases and J by 4 bases, with 10 bases between. CDR1 GTSNPN and CDR2 SVGIG come from the germline V gene (reference sequence). This CDR3 is built from 13 residues. Points on this clone: The antigen remains undetermined.

The PCR had 60 Vbeta and 13 Jbeta primers. Data came from immunoSEQ multiplex PCR; TCRdb stores just in-frame clones and leaves some out. The repertoire holds 100,000 to 150,000 clones, with 17% as singletons. The specimen was PBMCs. The V call is TRBV30, the J call TRBJ2-7; D remains ambiguous. This clonotype was obtained from a female donor in good health and CMV-seropositive. The CDR3 sequence is CAWSVGWAYEQYF. The CDR3, as DNA: TGTGCCTGGAGTGTAGGTTGGGCTTACGAGCAGTACTTC.